The 13 T cell receptor beta chains below all came from one sample that was sequenced in a study of T-cell memory formation after mild COVID-19. MiXCR was run by TCRdb on the 5' RACE reads, yielding one entry per CDR3 protein. This table holds a few hundred thousand distinct CDR3 sequences, around 21% found once. The sequenced material came from PBMCs or a T cell subset sorted from them (not recorded which). The receptors were gathered from an adult woman who had mild COVID-19 (a few samples of this study predate the infection). Cell type and time point are not known.

This clonotype appeared a few times. The chain couples TRBV30 to TRBJ1-4, with a tentative D call TRBD1 (6 bases). Per the germline V gene, CDR1 is GTSNPN and CDR2 is SVGIG (reference sequence). Trimming took off 3 bases at V and 1 base at J, with 12 bases between the two ends. The CDR3 length is 15 residues. For the CDR3, the DNA is TGTGCCTGGAGCTCCAGGGGTGGAACTAATGAAAAACTGTTTTTT. Translation gives CAWSSRGGTNEKLFF.

This clonotype was counted a few times. The chain joins TRBV18 to TRBJ1-6; 7 nucleotides align to TRBD1. Germline trimming cut 5 bases from V and 5 bases from J; bases unmatched to any gene: 6. This CDR3 has 15 amino acids. Germline CDR1 and CDR2: KGHSH and LQKENI. Here the CDR3 DNA reads TGTGCCAGCTCATCGCCAGGGGGGAATAATTCACCCCTCCACTTT. It translates to CASSSPGGNNSPLHF.

This clonotype was seen only a few times. The chain combines TRBV2 with TRBJ1-4; TRBD1 might be the D (6 bases). The V and J ends lost 2 bases and 3 bases respectively, with 13 bases between them. The CDR3 spans 16 residues. Germline V gene sequence: CDR1 SNHLY, CDR2 FYNNEI. The CDR3 nucleotides read TGTGCCAGCAGTGAATCTCAGGGGTGGTCTAATGAAAAACTGTTTTTT. It translates to CASSESQGWSNEKLFF.

This clonotype was seen more than once but under ten times. J is TRBJ1-3 and V is TRBV7-9; D is undetermined. CDR3 length: 14 amino acids. Germline CDR1 is SEHNR and CDR2 is FQNEAQ (reference sequence). The V gene lost 5 bases and the J gene lost 0 bases, with 8 bases spanning the gap. DNA of the CDR3: TGTGCCAGCAGCCAGGCAAGCTCTGGAAACACCATATATTTT. This codes for CASSQASSGNTIYF.

The chain joins TRBV6-5 to TRBJ1-3; no firm D call. In germline, CDR1 is MNHEY, CDR2 SVGAGI. This CDR3 contains 15 residues. Deletions cut 0 bases from V and 4 bases from J, with 10 bases between. CDR3 region: CASSYSLSQGNTIYF. CDR3 sequence (DNA): TGTGCCAGCAGTTACTCGTTAAGCCAAGGAAACACCATATATTTT.

This clonotype showed up just a few times. One junction end does not reproduce the germline sequence, and a read error may be involved. The rearrangement links TRBV12-3 or TRBV12-4 to TRBJ2-5, with 8 bases lining up with TRBD1. The CDR3 has 17 amino acids. CDR3 nucleotides: TGTGCCAGCAGTAGGACAGGGCACAACCGTTATGAAGAGTCCCAGTACTTC. Translated, it gives CASSRTGHNRYEESQYF.

The CDR3 DNA reads as TGTGCCAGCAGCGTAGGATTTCCTGAGGGAGGGCATGAGCAGTTCTTC. Translating it yields CASSVGFPEGGHEQFF. This rearrangement joins TRBV9 to TRBJ2-1; 7 nucleotides align to TRBD2. The CDR3 spans 16 residues. Per the germline V gene, CDR1 is SGDLS and CDR2 is YYNGEE. V dropped 0 bases and J dropped 8; count of bases not matched to a gene: 11.

The V and J genes are TRBV7-2 and TRBJ2-1; D not certain. This CDR3 contains 14 residues. Trimming took off 4 bases at V and 10 bases at J, with 17 bases between the two ends. The germline gives CDR1 SGHTA, CDR2 FQGNSA. DNA for the CDR3: TGTGCCAGCAGCTACGGACCTGGTTCGGTCGAGCAGTTCTTC. It encodes CASSYGPGSVEQFF.

The sample holds a few counts of this clonotype. V gene TRBV27 combines with J gene TRBJ1-6, with a tentative D call TRBD1 (5 bases). Germline CDR1 and CDR2: MNHEY and SMNVEV (reference sequence). V lost 6 bases, J lost 6 bases, and 15 bases lay in between. CDR3 length equals 15 residues. The CDR3 here is CASSPRGEVNSPLHF. In nucleotides, the CDR3 is TGTGCCAGCAGCCCGAGAGGGGAGGTTAATTCACCCCTCCACTTT.

This clonotype was seen a few times. This chain joins TRBV5-1 and TRBJ1-3, with a possible D match to TRBD1 (5 bases). Germline CDR1 and CDR2: SGHRS and YFSETQ. V lost 4 bases and J 0 bases, leaving 20 bases between the germline ends. The CDR3 covers 18 residues. CDR3 amino acids: CASSRTGLGTPSGNTIYF. CDR3 sequence (DNA): TGCGCCAGCAGCCGGACGGGACTAGGTACACCCTCTGGAAACACCATATATTTT. Based on the CDR3 plus reference TRBV5-1 and TRBJ1-3, the full variable domain is KAGVTQTPRYLIKTRGQQVTLSCSPISGHRSVSWYQQTPGQGLQFLFEYFSETQRNKGNFPGRFSGRQFSNSRSEMNVSTLELGDSALYLCASSRTGLGTPSGNTIYFGEGSWLTVV.

The V and J genes are TRBV5-1 and TRBJ2-1, with 11 bases fitting TRBD2. Germline V lookup: CDR1 SGHRS, CDR2 YFSETQ. Trimming cost V 3 bases and J 4 bases; bases outside gene matches: 6. CDR3 length: 16 amino acids. CDR3 coding DNA: TGCGCCAGCAGCTCCCTAGCGGGGGGTACGTACAATGAGCAGTTCTTC. As protein: CASSSLAGGTYNEQFF.

The CDR3 bases are TGTGCCAGCAGTTTAGTGACACCCGAGACTTTCTTT. It translates to CASSLVTPETFF. The rearrangement joins TRBV12-3 or TRBV12-4 to TRBJ1-1; D unresolved. V was shortened by 1 base and J by 12 bases, with 12 bases between the two germline ends. This CDR3 is built from 12 residues.

This clonotype was counted between two and nine times. J is TRBJ2-7 and V is TRBV5-1; D may be TRBD2 (6 bases). From germline, CDR1 is SGHRS and CDR2 YFSETQ. Trimming pared 3 bases from V and 2 bases from J, leaving 9 bases between. The length of the CDR3 is 13 residues. CDR3 sequence: CASSWDFTYEQYF. For the CDR3, the DNA is TGCGCCAGCAGCTGGGACTTTACCTACGAGCAGTACTTC.